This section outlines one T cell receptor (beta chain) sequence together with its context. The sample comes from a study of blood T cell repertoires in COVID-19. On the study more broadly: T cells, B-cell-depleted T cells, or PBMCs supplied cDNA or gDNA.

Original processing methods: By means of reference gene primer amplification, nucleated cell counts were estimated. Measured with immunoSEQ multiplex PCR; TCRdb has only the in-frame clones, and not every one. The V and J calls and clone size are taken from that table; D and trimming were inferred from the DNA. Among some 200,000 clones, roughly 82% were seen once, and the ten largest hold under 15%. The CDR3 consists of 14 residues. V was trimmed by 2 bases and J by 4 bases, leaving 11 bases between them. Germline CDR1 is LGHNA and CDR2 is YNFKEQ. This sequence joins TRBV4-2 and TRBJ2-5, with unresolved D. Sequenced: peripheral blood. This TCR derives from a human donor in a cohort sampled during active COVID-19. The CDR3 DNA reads TGTGCCAGCAGCCAACCGAGGTTTGGAGAGACCCAGTACTTC. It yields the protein CASSQPRFGETQYF.